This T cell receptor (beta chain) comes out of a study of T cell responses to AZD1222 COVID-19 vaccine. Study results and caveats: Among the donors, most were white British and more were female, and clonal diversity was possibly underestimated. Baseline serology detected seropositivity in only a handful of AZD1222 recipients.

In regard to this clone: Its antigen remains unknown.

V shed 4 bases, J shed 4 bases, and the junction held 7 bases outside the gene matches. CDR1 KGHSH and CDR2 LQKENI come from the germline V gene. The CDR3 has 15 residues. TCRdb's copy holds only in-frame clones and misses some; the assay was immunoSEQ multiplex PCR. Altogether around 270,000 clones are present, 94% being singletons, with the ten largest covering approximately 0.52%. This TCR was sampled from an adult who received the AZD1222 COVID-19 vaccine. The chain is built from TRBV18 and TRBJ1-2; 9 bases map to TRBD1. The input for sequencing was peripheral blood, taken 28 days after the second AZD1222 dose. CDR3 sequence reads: CASSLGQGNLYGYTF. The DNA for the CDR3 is TGTGCCAGCTCACTTGGACAGGGGAATCTCTATGGCTACACCTTC. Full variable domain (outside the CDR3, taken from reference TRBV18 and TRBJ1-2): NAGVMQNPRHLVRRRGQEARLRCSPMKGHSHVYWYRQLPEEGLKFMVYLQKENIIDESGMPKERFSAEFPKEGPSILRIQQVVRGDSAAYFCASSLGQGNLYGYTFGSGTRLTVV.